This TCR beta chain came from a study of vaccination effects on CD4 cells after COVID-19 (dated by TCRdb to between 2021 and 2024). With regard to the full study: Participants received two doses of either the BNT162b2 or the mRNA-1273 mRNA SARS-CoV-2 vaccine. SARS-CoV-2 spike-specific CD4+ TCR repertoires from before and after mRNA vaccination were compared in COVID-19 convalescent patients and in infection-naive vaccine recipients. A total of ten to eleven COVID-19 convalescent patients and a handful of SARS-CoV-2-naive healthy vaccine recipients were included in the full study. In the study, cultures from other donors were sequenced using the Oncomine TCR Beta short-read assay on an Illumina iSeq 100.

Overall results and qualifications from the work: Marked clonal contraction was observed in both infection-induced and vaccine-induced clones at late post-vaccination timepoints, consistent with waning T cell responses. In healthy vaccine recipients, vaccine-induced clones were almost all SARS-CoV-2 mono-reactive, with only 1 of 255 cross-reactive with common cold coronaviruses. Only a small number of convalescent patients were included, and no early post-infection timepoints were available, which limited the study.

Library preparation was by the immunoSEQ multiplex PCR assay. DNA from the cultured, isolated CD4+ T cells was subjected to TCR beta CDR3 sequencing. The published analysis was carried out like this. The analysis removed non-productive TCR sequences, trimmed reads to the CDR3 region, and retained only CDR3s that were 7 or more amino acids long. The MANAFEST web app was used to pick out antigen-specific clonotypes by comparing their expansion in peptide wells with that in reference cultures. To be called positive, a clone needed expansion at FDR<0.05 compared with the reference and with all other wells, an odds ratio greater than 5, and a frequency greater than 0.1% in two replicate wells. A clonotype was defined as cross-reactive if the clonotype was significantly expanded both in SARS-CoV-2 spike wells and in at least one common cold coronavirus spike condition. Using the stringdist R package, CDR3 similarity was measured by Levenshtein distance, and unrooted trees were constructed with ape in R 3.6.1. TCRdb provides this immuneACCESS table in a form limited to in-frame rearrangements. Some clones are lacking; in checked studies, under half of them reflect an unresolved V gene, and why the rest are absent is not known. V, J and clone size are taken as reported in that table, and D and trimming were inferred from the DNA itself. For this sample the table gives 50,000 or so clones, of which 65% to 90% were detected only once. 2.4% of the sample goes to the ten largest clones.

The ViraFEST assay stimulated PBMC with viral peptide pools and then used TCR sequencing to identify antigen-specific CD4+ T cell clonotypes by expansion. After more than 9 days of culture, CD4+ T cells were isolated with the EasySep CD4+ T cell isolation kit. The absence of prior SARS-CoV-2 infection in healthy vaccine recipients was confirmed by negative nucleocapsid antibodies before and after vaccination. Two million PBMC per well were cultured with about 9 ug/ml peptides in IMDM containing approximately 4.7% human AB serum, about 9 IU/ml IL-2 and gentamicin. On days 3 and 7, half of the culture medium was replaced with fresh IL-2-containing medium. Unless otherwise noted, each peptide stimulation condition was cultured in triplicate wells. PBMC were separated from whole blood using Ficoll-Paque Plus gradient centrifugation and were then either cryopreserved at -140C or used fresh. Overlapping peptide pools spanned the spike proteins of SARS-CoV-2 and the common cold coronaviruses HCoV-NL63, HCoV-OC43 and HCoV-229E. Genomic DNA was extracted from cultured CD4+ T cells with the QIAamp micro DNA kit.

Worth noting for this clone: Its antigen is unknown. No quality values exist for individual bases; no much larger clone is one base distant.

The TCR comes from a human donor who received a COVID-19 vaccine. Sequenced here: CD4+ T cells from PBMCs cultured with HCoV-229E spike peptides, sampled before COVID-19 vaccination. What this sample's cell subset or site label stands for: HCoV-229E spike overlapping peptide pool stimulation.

Here is the DNA: TGTGCCAGCAGCTTAGGGGCTAGCGCCCACAATGAGCAGTTCTTC. Its protein is CASSLGASAHNEQFF. The chain links TRBV7-2 with TRBJ2-1; the best D guess is TRBD2, with 6 bases matching. CDR1 and CDR2, per the germline V gene, are SGHTA and FQGNSA. Counted from cysteine to phenylalanine, this CDR3 has 15 amino acids. The only DNA kept is the CDR3, 45 bases in frame from the first base. Cut back by 1 base and 5 bases, the V and J ends lie 12 bases apart.